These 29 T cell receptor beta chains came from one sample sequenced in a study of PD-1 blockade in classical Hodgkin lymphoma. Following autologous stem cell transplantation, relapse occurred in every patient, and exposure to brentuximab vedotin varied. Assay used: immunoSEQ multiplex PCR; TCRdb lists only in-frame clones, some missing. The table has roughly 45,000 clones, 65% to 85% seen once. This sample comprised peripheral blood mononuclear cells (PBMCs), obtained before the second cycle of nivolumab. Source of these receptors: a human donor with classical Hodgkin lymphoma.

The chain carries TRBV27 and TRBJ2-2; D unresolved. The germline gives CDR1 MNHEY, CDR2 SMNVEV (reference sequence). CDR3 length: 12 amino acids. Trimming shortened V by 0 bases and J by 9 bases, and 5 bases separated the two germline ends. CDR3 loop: CASSLSIRELFF. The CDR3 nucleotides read TGTGCCAGCAGTTTATCAATCAGGGAGCTGTTTTTT.

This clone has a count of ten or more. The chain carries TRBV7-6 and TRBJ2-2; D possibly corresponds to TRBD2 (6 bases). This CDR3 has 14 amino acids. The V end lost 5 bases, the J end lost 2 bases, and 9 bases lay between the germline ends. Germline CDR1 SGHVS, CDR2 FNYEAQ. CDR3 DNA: TGTGCCAGCAGCACGGGACTTAACACCGGGGAGCTGTTTTTT. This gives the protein CASSTGLNTGELFF.

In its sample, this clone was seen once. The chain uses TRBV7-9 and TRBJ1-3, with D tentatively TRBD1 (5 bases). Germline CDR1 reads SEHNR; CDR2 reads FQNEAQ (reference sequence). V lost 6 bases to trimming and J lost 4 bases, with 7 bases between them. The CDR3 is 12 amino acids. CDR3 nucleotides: TGTGCCAGCAGTTGGGACGGAAACACCATATATTTT. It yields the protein CASSWDGNTIYF. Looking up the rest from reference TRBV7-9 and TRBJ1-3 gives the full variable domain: DTGVSQNPRHKITKRGQNVTFRCDPISEHNRLYWYRQTLGQGPEFLTYFQNEAQLEKSRLLSDRFSAERPKGSFSTLEIQRTEQGDSAMYLCASSWDGNTIYFGEGSWLTVV.

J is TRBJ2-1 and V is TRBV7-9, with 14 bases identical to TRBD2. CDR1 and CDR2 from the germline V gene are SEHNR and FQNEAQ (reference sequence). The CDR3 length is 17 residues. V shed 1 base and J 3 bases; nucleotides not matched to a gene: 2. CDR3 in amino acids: CASSLGGLAGGYNEQFF. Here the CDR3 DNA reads TGTGCCAGCAGCTTAGGAGGACTAGCGGGAGGCTACAATGAGCAGTTCTTC. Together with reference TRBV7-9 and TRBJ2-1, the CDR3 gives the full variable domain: DTGVSQNPRHKITKRGQNVTFRCDPISEHNRLYWYRQTLGQGPEFLTYFQNEAQLEKSRLLSDRFSAERPKGSFSTLEIQRTEQGDSAMYLCASSLGGLAGGYNEQFFGPGTRLTVL.

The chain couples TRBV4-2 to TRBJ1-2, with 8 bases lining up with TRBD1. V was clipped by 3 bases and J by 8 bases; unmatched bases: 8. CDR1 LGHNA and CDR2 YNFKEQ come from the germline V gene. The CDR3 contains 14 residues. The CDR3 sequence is CASSQLGTGGGYTF. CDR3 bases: TGTGCCAGCAGCCAGCTCGGGACAGGAGGAGGCTACACCTTC.

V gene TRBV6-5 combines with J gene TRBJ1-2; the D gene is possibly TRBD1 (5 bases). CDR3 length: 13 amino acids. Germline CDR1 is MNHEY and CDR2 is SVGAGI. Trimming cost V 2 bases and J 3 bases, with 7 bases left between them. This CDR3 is CASSYTGHYGYTF. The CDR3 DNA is TGTGCCAGCAGTTACACGGGACACTATGGCTACACCTTC.

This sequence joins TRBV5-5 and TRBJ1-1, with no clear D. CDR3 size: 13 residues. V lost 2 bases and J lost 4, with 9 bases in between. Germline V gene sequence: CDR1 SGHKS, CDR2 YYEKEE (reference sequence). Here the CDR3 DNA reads TGTGCCAGCAGCTTAGTGGGAAGCACTGAAGCTTTCTTT. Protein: CASSLVGSTEAFF.

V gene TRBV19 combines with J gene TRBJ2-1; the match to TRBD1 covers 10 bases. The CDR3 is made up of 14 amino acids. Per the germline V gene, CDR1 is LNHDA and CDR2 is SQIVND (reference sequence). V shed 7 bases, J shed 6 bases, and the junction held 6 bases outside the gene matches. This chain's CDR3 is CASTPRTGGNEQFF. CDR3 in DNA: TGTGCCAGTACCCCACGGACAGGGGGCAATGAGCAGTTCTTC.

The CDR3 sequence: CASSPNGESGSSYNEQFF. CDR3 DNA: TGTGCCAGCAGCCCGAACGGGGAATCTGGGAGCTCCTACAATGAGCAGTTCTTC. This sequence joins TRBV7-9 and TRBJ2-1, with D possibly matching TRBD2 (5 bases). Between the trimmed V and J ends, which lost 5 bases and 0 bases, there was a span of 20 bases. The CDR3 sequence is 18 residues long. The germline gives CDR1 SEHNR, CDR2 FQNEAQ (reference sequence).

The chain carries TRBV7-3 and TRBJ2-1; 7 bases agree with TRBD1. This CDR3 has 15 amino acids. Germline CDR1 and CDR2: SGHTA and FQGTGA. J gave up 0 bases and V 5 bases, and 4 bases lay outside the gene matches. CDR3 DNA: TGTGCCAGCAGCCCCAGACAGGGCTCCTACAATGAGCAGTTCTTC. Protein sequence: CASSPRQGSYNEQFF.

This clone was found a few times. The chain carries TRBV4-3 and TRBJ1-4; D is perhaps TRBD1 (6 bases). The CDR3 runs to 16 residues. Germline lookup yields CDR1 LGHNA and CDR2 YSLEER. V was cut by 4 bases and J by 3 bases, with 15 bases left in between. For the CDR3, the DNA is TGCGCCAGCAGCCGGACTCCGACAGGCGCTAATGAAAAACTGTTTTTT. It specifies CASSRTPTGANEKLFF.

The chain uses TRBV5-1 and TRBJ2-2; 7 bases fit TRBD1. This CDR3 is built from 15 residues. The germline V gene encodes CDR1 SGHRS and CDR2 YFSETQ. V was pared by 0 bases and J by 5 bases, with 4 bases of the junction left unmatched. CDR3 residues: CASSLGRGFTGELFF. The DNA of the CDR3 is TGCGCCAGCAGCTTGGGCAGGGGGTTTACCGGGGAGCTGTTTTTT.

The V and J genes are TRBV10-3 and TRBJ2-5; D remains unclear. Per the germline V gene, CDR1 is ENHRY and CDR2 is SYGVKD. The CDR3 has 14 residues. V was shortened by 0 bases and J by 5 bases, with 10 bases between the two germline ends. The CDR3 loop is CAISESGFGETQYF. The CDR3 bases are TGTGCCATCAGTGAGTCGGGCTTTGGCGAGACCCAGTACTTC.

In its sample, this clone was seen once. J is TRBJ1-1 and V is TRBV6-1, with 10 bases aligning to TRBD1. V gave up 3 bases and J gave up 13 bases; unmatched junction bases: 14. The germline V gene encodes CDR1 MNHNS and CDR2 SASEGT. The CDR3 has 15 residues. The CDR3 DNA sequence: TGTGCCAGCAGTGACCGGGACAGGGGCGACCAGGGAGGTTTCTTT. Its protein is CASSDRDRGDQGGFF.

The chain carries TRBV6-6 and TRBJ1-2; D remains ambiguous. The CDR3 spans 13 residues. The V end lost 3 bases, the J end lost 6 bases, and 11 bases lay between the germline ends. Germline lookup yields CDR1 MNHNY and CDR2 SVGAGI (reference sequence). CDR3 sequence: CASSYVGEDGYTF. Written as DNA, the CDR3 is TGTGCCAGCAGTTATGTCGGTGAGGATGGCTACACCTTC.

The CDR3 coding sequence is TGTGCCGGAAGGACAGGCAATCAGCCCCAGCATTTT. Translation gives CAGRTGNQPQHF. The chain carries TRBV7-9 and TRBJ1-5; D perhaps matches TRBD1 (6 bases). Trimming left V 11 bases short and J 2 bases short, with 10 bases between. The CDR3 extends over 12 amino acids. CDR1 SEHNR and CDR2 FQNEAQ come from the germline V gene (reference sequence).

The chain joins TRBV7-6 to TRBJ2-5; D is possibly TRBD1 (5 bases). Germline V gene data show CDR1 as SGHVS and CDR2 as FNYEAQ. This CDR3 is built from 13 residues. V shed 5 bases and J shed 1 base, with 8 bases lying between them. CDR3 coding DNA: TGTGCCAGCAGCCTTCAGGGCCAAGAGACCCAGTACTTC. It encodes CASSLQGQETQYF.

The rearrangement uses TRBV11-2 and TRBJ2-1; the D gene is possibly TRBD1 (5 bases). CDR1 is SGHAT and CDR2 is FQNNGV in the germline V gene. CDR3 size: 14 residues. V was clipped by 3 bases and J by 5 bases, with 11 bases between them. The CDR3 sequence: CASSFNRPNNEQFF. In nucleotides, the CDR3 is TGTGCCAGCAGCTTTAACAGGCCAAACAATGAGCAGTTCTTC.

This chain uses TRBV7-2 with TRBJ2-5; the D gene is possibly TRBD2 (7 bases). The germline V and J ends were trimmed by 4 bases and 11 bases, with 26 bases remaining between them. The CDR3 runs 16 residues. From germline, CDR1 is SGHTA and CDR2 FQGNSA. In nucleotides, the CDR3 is TGTGCCAGCAGCTCAACGGGGGGCGGGCTGTCCAGGGAGCAGTACTTC. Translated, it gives CASSSTGGGLSREQYF.

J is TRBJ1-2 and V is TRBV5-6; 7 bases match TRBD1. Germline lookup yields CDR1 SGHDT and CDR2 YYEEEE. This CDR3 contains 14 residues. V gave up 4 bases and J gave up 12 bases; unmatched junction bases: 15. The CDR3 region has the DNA TGTGCCAGCAGCCTACGGGACAGCGCTCTGATGCACACCTTC. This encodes CASSLRDSALMHTF.

The CDR3 DNA follows: TGTGCCAGCAGCCCGCGGCAGAGGACCGAAGCTTTCTTT. Translation: CASSPRQRTEAFF. V gene TRBV9 combines with J gene TRBJ1-1; D is unresolved. Trimming removed 4 bases at V and 8 bases at J, with 15 bases between. Germline CDR1 SGDLS, CDR2 YYNGEE. This CDR3 has 13 amino acids.

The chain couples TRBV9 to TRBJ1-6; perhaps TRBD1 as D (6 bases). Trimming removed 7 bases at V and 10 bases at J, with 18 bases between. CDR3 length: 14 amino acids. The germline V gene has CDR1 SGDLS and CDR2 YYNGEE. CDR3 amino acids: CASGTTGYGSPLHF. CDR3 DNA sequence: TGTGCCAGCGGAACAACAGGGTATGGGTCACCCCTCCACTTT.

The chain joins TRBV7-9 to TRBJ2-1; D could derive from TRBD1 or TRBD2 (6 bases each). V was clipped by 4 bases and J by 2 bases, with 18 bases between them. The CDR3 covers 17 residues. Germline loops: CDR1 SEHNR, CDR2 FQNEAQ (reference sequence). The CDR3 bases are TGTGCCAGCAGCTCTGAAATCGGGGGCCCTACCTACAATGAGCAGTTCTTC. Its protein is CASSSEIGGPTYNEQFF.

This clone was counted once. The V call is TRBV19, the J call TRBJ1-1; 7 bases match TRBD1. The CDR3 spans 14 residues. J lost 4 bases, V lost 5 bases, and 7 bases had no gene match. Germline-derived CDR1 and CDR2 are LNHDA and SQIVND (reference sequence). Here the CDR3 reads CASSYQGGGTEAFF. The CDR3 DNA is TGTGCCAGTAGTTACCAGGGGGGTGGCACTGAAGCTTTCTTT.

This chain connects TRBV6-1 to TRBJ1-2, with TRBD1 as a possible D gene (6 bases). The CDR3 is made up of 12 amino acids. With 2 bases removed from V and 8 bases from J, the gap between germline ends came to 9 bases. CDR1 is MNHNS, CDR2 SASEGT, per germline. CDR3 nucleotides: TGTGCCAGCAGTGAACTTGGGGGCGGCTACACCTTC. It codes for CASSELGGGYTF.

CDR3 DNA: TGCGCCAGCAGCATATCCGGGACAGGGGGGTACGAGCAGTACTTC. This translates into CASSISGTGGYEQYF. V is TRBV5-1 and J is TRBJ2-7, with 11 bases matching TRBD1. The CDR3 length is 15 residues. Germline CDR1 and CDR2: SGHRS and YFSETQ. V shed 4 bases and J 4 bases; nucleotides not matched to a gene: 7.

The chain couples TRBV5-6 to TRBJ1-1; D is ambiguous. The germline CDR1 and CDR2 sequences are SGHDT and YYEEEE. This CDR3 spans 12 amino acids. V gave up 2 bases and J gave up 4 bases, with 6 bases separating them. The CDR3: CASSLGLTEAFF. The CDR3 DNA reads TGTGCCAGCAGCTTAGGGCTCACTGAAGCTTTCTTT. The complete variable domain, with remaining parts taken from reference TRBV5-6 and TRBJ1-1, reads DAGVTQSPTHLIKTRGQQVTLRCSPKSGHDTVSWYQQALGQGPQFIFQYYEEEERQRGNFPDRFSGHQFPNYSSELNVNALLLGDSALYLCASSLGLTEAFFGQGTRLTVV.

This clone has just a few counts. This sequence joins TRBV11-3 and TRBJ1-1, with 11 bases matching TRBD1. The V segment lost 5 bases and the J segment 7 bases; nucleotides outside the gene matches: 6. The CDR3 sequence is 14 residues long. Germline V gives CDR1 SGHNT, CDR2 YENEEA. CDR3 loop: CASSPGQGAIEAFF. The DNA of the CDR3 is TGTGCCAGCAGCCCCGGACAGGGGGCAATTGAAGCTTTCTTT.

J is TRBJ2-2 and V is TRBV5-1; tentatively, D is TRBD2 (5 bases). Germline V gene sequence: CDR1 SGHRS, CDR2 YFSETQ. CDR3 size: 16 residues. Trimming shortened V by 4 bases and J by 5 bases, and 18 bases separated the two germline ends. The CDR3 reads CASSIQREELTGELFF. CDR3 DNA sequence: TGCGCCAGCAGCATCCAGAGGGAAGAATTAACCGGGGAGCTGTTTTTT.